A single sample is the source of the 15 T cell receptor beta chains below, sequenced in a study of vaccination and CD4 T cells after COVID-19. Sample treatment: roughly ten-day PBMC culture with coronavirus spike peptide pools or control peptides (ViraFEST assay). Once obtained from cultured CD4+ T cells, the DNA was sequenced using the Oncomine TCR Beta short-read assay. TCRdb processed the PCR reads anew with MiXCR; each CDR3 protein has one entry. The data show 9,500 to 15,000 distinct CDR3 sequences, with about 48% seen just once and 14% held by the top ten. Which antigens these TCRs recognize remains unknown. Specimen: CD4+ T cells from blood, cultured in vitro. The receptors come from a human donor who had recovered from COVID-19.

This clonotype has a single count. The gene calls are TRBV29-1 and TRBJ1-2; the D gene is possibly TRBD1 (5 bases). Deletions cut 4 bases from V and 4 bases from J, with 16 bases between. CDR1 and CDR2 from the germline V gene are SQVTM and ANQGSEA. The CDR3 runs to 14 residues. The CDR3 nucleotides read TGCAGCGTTGCAACCGGGACGGGCCTCTATGGCTACACCTTC. Protein sequence: CSVATGTGLYGYTF.

The chain joins TRBV6-2 or TRBV6-3 to TRBJ1-2; D ambiguous. This CDR3 spans 13 amino acids. In germline, CDR1 is MNHEY, CDR2 SVGEGT. V was shortened by 2 bases and J by 4 bases, with 8 bases between the two germline ends. CDR3 sequence: CASSYDGSYGYTF. The CDR3, as DNA: TGTGCCAGCAGTTACGACGGATCCTATGGCTACACCTTC.

This clonotype appeared once. One junction end does not reproduce the germline sequence, and a read error may be involved. The CDR3 sequence is CSAAIPGQSCEQYF. The CDR3 coding sequence is TGCAGTGCTGCCATTCCGGGACAGTCCTGCGAGCAGTACTTC. The chain is built from TRBV20-1 and TRBJ2-7, with TRBD1 identical over 7 bases. The CDR3 totals 14 residues. Germline values: CDR1 DFQATT, CDR2 SNEGSKA (reference sequence).

This clonotype was picked up one time. The V and J genes are TRBV5-4 and TRBJ1-2; D is unclear. The germline V gene encodes CDR1 SGHNT and CDR2 YYREEE (reference sequence). The CDR3 runs 14 residues. V was trimmed by 0 bases and J by 4 bases, leaving 10 bases between them. CDR3 sequence (DNA): TGTGCCAGCAGCTTGGTGAAGGGCGGCTATGGCTACACCTTC. This translates into CASSLVKGGYGYTF. Filled out from reference TRBV5-4 and TRBJ1-2, the complete variable domain reads ETGVTQSPTHLIKTRGQQVTLRCSSQSGHNTVSWYQQALGQGPQFIFQYYREEENGRGNFPPRFSGLQFPNYSSELNVNALELDDSALYLCASSLVKGGYGYTFGSGTRLTVV.

The chain couples TRBV24-1 to TRBJ2-1, with 7 bases that match TRBD1. Germline V gene lookup returns CDR1 KGHDR and CDR2 SFDVKD. The length of the CDR3 is 14 residues. The ends lost 6 bases at V and 5 bases at J; junction bases unmatched: 6. In DNA form, the CDR3 reads TGTGCCACCAGTAGACAGGGAAGGGACAATGAGCAGTTCTTC. Protein sequence: CATSRQGRDNEQFF.

The rearrangement links TRBV12-3 or TRBV12-4 to TRBJ1-6; tentative D call: TRBD1 (5 bases). The germline V and J ends were trimmed by 3 bases and 10 bases, with 13 bases remaining between them. The CDR3 runs to 14 residues. CDR3 region: CASSFGGSESPLHF. The CDR3 coding sequence is TGTGCCAGCAGTTTCGGGGGTAGTGAATCACCCCTCCACTTT.

This chain joins TRBV5-1 and TRBJ2-3; 9 bases align to TRBD1. The germline V gene encodes CDR1 SGHRS and CDR2 YFSETQ. Germline trimming cut 4 bases from V and 7 bases from J; bases unmatched to any gene: 10. The CDR3 contains 15 residues. As DNA, the CDR3 is TGCGCCAGCAGCCTCGAACCGACAGGGGGACATACGCAGTATTTT. The encoded protein is CASSLEPTGGHTQYF.

The CDR3 DNA follows: TGTGCCAGCAGCCGGGACCCAGGGGAGACCCAGTACTTC. Translated, it gives CASSRDPGETQYF. This rearrangement joins TRBV6-4 to TRBJ2-5, with D possibly called TRBD1 or TRBD2 (5 bases each). Germline V gene lookup returns CDR1 MRHNA and CDR2 SNTAGT. V was pared by 6 bases and J by 5 bases, with 13 bases between. The CDR3 totals 13 residues.

V usage is TRBV18 and J usage is TRBJ2-7, with D perhaps matching TRBD1 (5 bases). V shed 3 bases and J shed 2 bases, with 14 bases lying between them. Germline CDR1 KGHSH, CDR2 LQKENI. CDR3 size: 15 residues. CDR3 bases: TGTGCCAGCTCACCGTTTAAGGGGCCAACCTACGAGCAGTACTTC. Residues: CASSPFKGPTYEQYF.

The gene calls are TRBV29-1 and TRBJ1-1; no reliable D call. The CDR3 length is 15 residues. Trimming pared 8 bases from V and 6 bases from J, leaving 25 bases between. The V gene's germline CDR1 is SQVTM and CDR2 ANQGSEA. The CDR3 is CSRGEAEWREPEAFF. The CDR3 nucleotides read TGCAGCCGTGGGGAGGCAGAGTGGAGAGAGCCTGAAGCTTTCTTT.

This rearrangement joins TRBV7-9 to TRBJ2-7, with 7 bases aligning to TRBD1. In germline, CDR1 is SEHNR, CDR2 FQNEAQ (reference sequence). V shed 5 bases, J shed 6 bases, and the junction held 10 bases outside the gene matches. CDR3 size: 14 residues. The CDR3 nucleotides read TGTGCCAGCAGCCATACCGACAGGGCCCGCGAGCAGTACTTC. Translated, it gives CASSHTDRAREQYF.

The table lists this clonotype with a few counts. The gene calls are TRBV6-2 or TRBV6-3 and TRBJ2-7; D gene unclear. The CDR3 has 14 residues. Germline CDR1 and CDR2: MNHEY and SVGEGT. With 6 bases removed from V and 0 bases from J, the gap between germline ends came to 12 bases. CDR3 nucleotide sequence: TGTGCCAGCAGCGGACGGCAAAGCTCCTACGAGCAGTACTTC. It is translated as CASSGRQSSYEQYF.

J is TRBJ2-1 and V is TRBV9; D remains unclear. Germline V CDR1 and CDR2: SGDLS, YYNGEE. Trimming pared 0 bases from V and 2 bases from J, leaving 9 bases between. The CDR3 extends over 15 amino acids. In DNA, the CDR3 is TGTGCCAGCAGCGTAGAGGGTAATCCCTACAATGAGCAGTTCTTC. Its protein product is CASSVEGNPYNEQFF.

This rearrangement joins TRBV20-1 to TRBJ1-5; D gene ambiguous. V lost 3 bases, J lost 1 base, and 10 bases lay in between. The V gene's germline CDR1 is DFQATT and CDR2 SNEGSKA (reference sequence). The CDR3 runs to 14 residues. For the CDR3, the DNA is TGCAGTGCTAGTAGTGGGCAGAGCAATCAGCCCCAGCATTTT. It is translated as CSASSGQSNQPQHF.

This clonotype has only a few counts. The chain recombines TRBV27 with TRBJ2-1; a possible D gene is TRBD1 (6 bases). The germline CDR1 and CDR2 sequences are MNHEY and SMNVEV (reference sequence). V was trimmed by 6 bases and J by 7 bases, leaving 19 bases between them. CDR3 size: 15 residues. The CDR3: CASSELPPTGNEQFF. CDR3 DNA: TGTGCCAGCAGCGAGCTCCCCCCAACAGGGAATGAGCAGTTCTTC.